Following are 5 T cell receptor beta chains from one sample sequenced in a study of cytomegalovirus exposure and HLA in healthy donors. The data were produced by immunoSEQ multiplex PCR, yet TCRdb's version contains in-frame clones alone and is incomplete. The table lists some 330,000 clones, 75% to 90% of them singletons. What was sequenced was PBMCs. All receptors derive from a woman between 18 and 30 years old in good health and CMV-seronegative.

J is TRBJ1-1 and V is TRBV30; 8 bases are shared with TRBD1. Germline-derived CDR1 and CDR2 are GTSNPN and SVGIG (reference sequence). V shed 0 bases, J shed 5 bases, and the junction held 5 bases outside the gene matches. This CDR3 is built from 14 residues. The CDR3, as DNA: TGTGCCTGGAGTGTACAGGGGGTACGGACTGAAGCTTTCTTT. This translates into CAWSVQGVRTEAFF.

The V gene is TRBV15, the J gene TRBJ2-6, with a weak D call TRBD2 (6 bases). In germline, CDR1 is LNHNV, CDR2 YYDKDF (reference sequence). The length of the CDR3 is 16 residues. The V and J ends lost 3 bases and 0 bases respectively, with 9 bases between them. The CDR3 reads CATSRGGGSGANVLTF. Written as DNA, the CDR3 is TGTGCCACCAGCAGGGGGGGTGGCTCTGGGGCCAACGTCCTGACTTTC.

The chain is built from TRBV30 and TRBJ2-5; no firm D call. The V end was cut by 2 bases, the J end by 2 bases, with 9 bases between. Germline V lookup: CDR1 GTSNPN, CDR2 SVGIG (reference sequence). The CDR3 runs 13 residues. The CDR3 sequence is CAWSLTPQETQYF. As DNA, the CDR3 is TGTGCCTGGAGTCTAACCCCACAAGAGACCCAGTACTTC.

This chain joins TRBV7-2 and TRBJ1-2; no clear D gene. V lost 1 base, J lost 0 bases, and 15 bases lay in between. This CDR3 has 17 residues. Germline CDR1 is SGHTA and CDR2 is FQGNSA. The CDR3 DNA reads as TGTGCCAGCAGCTTAGACGCAGGCTCTCCGACTAACTATGGCTACACCTTC. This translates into CASSLDAGSPTNYGYTF.

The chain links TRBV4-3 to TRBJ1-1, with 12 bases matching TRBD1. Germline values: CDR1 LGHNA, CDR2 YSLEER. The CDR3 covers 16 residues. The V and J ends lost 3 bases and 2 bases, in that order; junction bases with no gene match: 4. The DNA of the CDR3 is TGCGCCAGCAGCCAGGGGACAGGGGGCCCTAACACTGAAGCTTTCTTT. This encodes CASSQGTGGPNTEAFF.